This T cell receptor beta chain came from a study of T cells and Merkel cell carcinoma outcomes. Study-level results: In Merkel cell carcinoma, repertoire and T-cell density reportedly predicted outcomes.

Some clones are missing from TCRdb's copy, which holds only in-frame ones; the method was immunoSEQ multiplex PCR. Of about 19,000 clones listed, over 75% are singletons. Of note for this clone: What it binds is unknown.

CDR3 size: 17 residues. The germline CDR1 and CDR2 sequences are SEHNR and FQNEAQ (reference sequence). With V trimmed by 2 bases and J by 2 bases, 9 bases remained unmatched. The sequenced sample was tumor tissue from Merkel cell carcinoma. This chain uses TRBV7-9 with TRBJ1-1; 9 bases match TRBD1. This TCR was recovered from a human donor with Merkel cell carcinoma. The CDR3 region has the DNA TGTGCCAGCAGCTTAAGGGGACAGGGTTCCATTAACACTGAAGCTTTCTTT. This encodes CASSLRGQGSINTEAFF.